A selection of T cell receptor beta chains follows, all from one sample in a study of cytomegalovirus exposure and HLA in healthy donors. The data were produced by immunoSEQ multiplex PCR, yet TCRdb's version contains in-frame clones alone and is incomplete. The sample table includes about 160,000 clones. The specimen sequenced was PBMCs. These receptors all come from a woman aged 55-70 years in good health and CMV-seronegative. Both conserved end residues are part of each CDR3. D genes are given only for firm matches.

j_gene | d_gene | v_gene | CDR3aa | CDR3nt
TRBJ1-1 | - | TRBV4-1 | CASSHIQGMNTEAFF | TGCGCCAGCAGCCATATCCAGGGGATGAACACTGAAGCTTTCTTT
TRBJ1-1 | TRBD1 | TRBV5-1 | CASSPGGGADTEAFF | TGCGCCAGCAGCCCGGGAGGGGGCGCGGACACTGAAGCTTTCTTT
TRBJ2-4 | - | TRBV2 | CASSETRGKNIQYF | TGTGCCAGCAGTGAGACTCGAGGCAAAAACATTCAGTACTTC
TRBJ2-2 | TRBD1 | TRBV7-9 | CASSRTGLLNTGELFF | TGTGCCAGCAGCCGGACAGGACTCTTGAACACCGGGGAGCTGTTTTTT
TRBJ1-6 | TRBD1 | TRBV11-2 | CASSSSGGNSPLHF | TGTGCCAGCAGCTCGTCAGGGGGGAATTCACCCCTCCACTTT
TRBJ1-6 | - | TRBV15 | CATSRPSDSPLHF | TGTGCCACCAGCAGACCCTCGGATTCACCCCTCCACTTT
TRBJ2-5 | TRBD2 | TRBV7-9 | CASSPSGGETQYF | TGTGCCAGCAGCCCCAGCGGGGGGGAGACCCAGTACTTC
TRBJ2-7 | TRBD1 | TRBV27 | CASSLQQGAFYEQYF | TGTGCCAGCAGTTTACAGCAGGGGGCTTTTTACGAGCAGTACTTC
TRBJ1-2 | TRBD1 | TRBV27 | CASRRTGNYGYTF | TGTGCCAGCAGGCGGACAGGGAACTATGGCTACACCTTC
TRBJ2-1 | TRBD2 | TRBV6-5 | CASSPTSGRLQFF | TGTGCCAGCAGTCCGACTAGCGGGAGACTACAGTTCTTC
TRBJ2-2 | TRBD2 | TRBV19 | CATLTSGRTGELFF | TGTGCCACCCTGACTAGCGGGAGGACCGGGGAGCTGTTTTTT
TRBJ1-5 | - | TRBV25-1 | CASSETGRPQHF | TGTGCCAGCAGTGAAACCGGGAGGCCCCAGCATTTT
TRBJ2-1 | TRBD1 | TRBV30 | CAWGAGQGAFYEQFF | TGTGCCTGGGGTGCCGGACAGGGGGCCTTCTATGAGCAGTTCTTC
TRBJ2-1 | TRBD2 | TRBV7-9 | CASTSYGTSQFF | TGTGCCAGCACCTCTTACGGGACTAGCCAGTTCTTC
TRBJ2-1 | - | TRBV10-3 | CAIILERGTSSYNEQFF | TGTGCCATCATTCTCGAGAGGGGGACAAGCTCCTACAATGAGCAGTTCTTC
TRBJ1-1 | - | TRBV4-1 | CASSSGGGTTGTEAFF | TGCGCCAGCAGCTCCGGCGGGGGGACCACCGGGACTGAAGCTTTCTTT
TRBJ2-5 | - | TRBV2 | CASGGALETQYF | TGTGCCAGCGGGGGGGCCTTGGAGACCCAGTACTTC
TRBJ1-3 | - | TRBV4-3 | CASSQGIRGSGNTIYF | TGCGCCAGCAGCCAAGGCATCAGGGGCTCTGGAAACACCATATATTTT
TRBJ2-7 | - | TRBV27 | CASSFKGAYEQYF | TGTGCCAGCAGTTTCAAGGGAGCCTACGAGCAGTACTTC
TRBJ1-1 | - | TRBV9 | CASSVSGEFTEAFF | TGTGCCAGCAGCGTATCTGGGGAGTTCACTGAAGCTTTCTTT
TRBJ2-1 | - | TRBV27 | CASSLFPDSNEQFF | TGTGCCAGCAGTTTATTCCCCGACTCGAATGAGCAGTTCTTC
TRBJ2-7 | - | TRBV7-9 | CASSSRFTGSTGGYEQYF | TGTGCCAGCAGCTCCCGATTTACAGGGTCAACAGGTGGCTACGAGCAGTACTTC
TRBJ1-4 | - | TRBV28 | CASSAGEGEGTNEKLFF | TGTGCCAGCAGTGCCGGGGAGGGGGAGGGTACTAATGAAAAACTGTTTTTT
TRBJ1-2 | TRBD1 | TRBV5-6 | CASRSTGGDYGYTF | TGTGCCAGCAGAAGTACAGGGGGCGACTATGGCTACACCTTC
TRBJ2-7 | - | TRBV28 | CASSLPWEGGEQYF | TGTGCCAGCAGTTTACCCTGGGAGGGGGGAGAGCAGTACTTC
TRBJ1-6 | TRBD1 | TRBV4-2 | CASSQVSSLWLQGAENYNSPLHF | TGTGCCAGCAGCCAAGTTTCCTCCCTCTGGTTGCAGGGGGCAGAAAACTATAATTCACCCCTCCACTTT
TRBJ1-2 | - | TRBV5-6 | CASSLLAPRYGYTF | TGTGCCAGCAGCTTGCTGGCCCCTCGCTATGGCTACACCTTC
TRBJ2-3 | TRBD2 | TRBV10-3 | CAIRGLAGSTDTQYF | TGTGCCATCAGGGGGCTAGCGGGAAGCACAGATACGCAGTATTTT
TRBJ2-5 | - | TRBV7-9 | CASSSPPGGQETQYF | TGTGCCAGCAGTTCTCCCCCCGGGGGCCAAGAGACCCAGTACTTC